Shown below are 15 T cell receptor beta chains from a single sample sequenced in a study of OX40 agonist ivuxolimab in advanced cancers. The protocol was immunoSEQ multiplex PCR, while the TCRdb copy is restricted to in-frame clones and leaves out a portion. Altogether about 79,000 clones are present, about nine tenths being singletons, with the ten largest covering around 0.35%. This sample comprised CD4+ or CD8+ T cells sorted from blood, obtained in a trial of the OX40 agonist ivuxolimab. All receptors come from an adult with an advanced solid tumor such as melanoma, head and neck, liver or kidney cancer.

This clone was seen a single time. The gene calls are TRBV7-2 and TRBJ2-3; TRBD1 matches at 7 bases. The V gene's germline CDR1 is SGHTA and CDR2 FQGNSA. There are 15 residues in the CDR3. The V segment lost 5 bases and the J segment 3 bases; nucleotides outside the gene matches: 8. The CDR3 bases are TGTGCCAGCAGCCTAAGGGACAGATTAACAGATACGCAGTATTTT. Translation gives CASSLRDRLTDTQYF.

This chain links TRBV9 with TRBJ2-3; TRBD2 is a possible D gene (5 bases). The CDR3 is made up of 15 amino acids. Looked up from germline, CDR1 is SGDLS and CDR2 is YYNGEE. Trimming cost V 2 bases and J 0 bases, with 10 bases left between them. Here the CDR3 DNA reads TGTGCCAGCAGCGTGGGCGAGGGTAGCACAGATACGCAGTATTTT. Translating it yields CASSVGEGSTDTQYF.

This clone has just a few counts. The V and J genes are TRBV6-1 and TRBJ1-5; D is ambiguous. From germline, CDR1 is MNHNS and CDR2 SASEGT. Trimming shortened V by 0 bases and J by 6 bases, and 12 bases separated the two germline ends. The length of the CDR3 is 15 residues. CDR3 in DNA: TGTGCCAGCAGTGAAGCTTTTTCCCTTGTTCAGCCCCAGCATTTT. This translates into CASSEAFSLVQPQHF.

This chain uses TRBV10-3 with TRBJ1-1; D might be TRBD1 (5 bases). V was clipped by 4 bases and J by 10 bases, with 13 bases between them. Germline V gene sequence: CDR1 ENHRY, CDR2 SYGVKD. CDR3 length: 12 amino acids. The CDR3 loop is CAISGGQMGAFF. The CDR3 region has the DNA TGTGCCATCAGTGGGGGCCAGATGGGAGCTTTCTTT.

The V call is TRBV29-1, the J call TRBJ1-5, with 8 bases identical to TRBD1. Germline loops: CDR1 SQVTM, CDR2 ANQGSEA. V lost 4 bases, J lost 5 bases, and 4 bases stayed unmatched. The CDR3 length is 13 residues. The CDR3 coding sequence is TGCAGCGTTGCACAGGGGGTCGATCAGCCCCAGCATTTT. Translating it yields CSVAQGVDQPQHF. Based on the CDR3 plus reference TRBV29-1 and TRBJ1-5, the full variable domain is SAVISQKPSRDICQRGTSLTIQCQVDSQVTMMFWYRQQPGQSLTLIATANQGSEATYESGFVIDKFPISRPNLTFSTLTVSNMSPEDSSIYLCSVAQGVDQPQHFGDGTRLSIL.

A single count supports this clone. The rearrangement joins TRBV28 to TRBJ1-2; no firm D call. With 2 bases removed from V and 8 bases from J, the gap between germline ends came to 9 bases. CDR3 length equals 12 residues. Germline V gene lookup returns CDR1 MDHEN and CDR2 SYDVKM. CDR3 nucleotides: TGTGCCAGCAGTTTAAGTAAAGGAGGCTACACCTTC. Its protein product is CASSLSKGGYTF.

This clone was recorded only once. As DNA, the CDR3 is TGCGCCAGCAGCTCCGTTTGGACAGGGGGGCGTAATGAGCAGTTCTTC. Its protein is CASSSVWTGGRNEQFF. The chain has TRBV5-1 and TRBJ2-1; TRBD1 aligns across 10 bases. The germline V gene encodes CDR1 SGHRS and CDR2 YFSETQ. J gave up 7 bases and V 3 bases, and 10 bases lay outside the gene matches. The CDR3 has 16 amino acids.

The chain has TRBV5-4 and TRBJ1-1, with D unresolved. V was cut by 0 bases and J by 3 bases, with 15 bases left in between. The length of the CDR3 is 16 residues. Germline V gene data show CDR1 as SGHNT and CDR2 as YYREEE (reference sequence). The DNA of the CDR3 is TGTGCCAGCAGCTTGGCCGGGTTCTTGAAACACACTGAAGCTTTCTTT. Translation: CASSLAGFLKHTEAFF.

The chain uses TRBV7-2 and TRBJ2-3, with 10 bases matching TRBD2. Trimming cost V 5 bases and J 10 bases; bases outside gene matches: 21. CDR1 SGHTA and CDR2 FQGNSA come from the germline V gene. CDR3 length: 18 amino acids. In DNA, the CDR3 is TGTGCCAGCAGCGGCAAGGGGCTAGCGGGGGCCGCCGGAGAGGCGCAGTATTTT. Encoded protein: CASSGKGLAGAAGEAQYF.

In its sample, this clone was seen once. This chain uses TRBV5-4 with TRBJ1-2, with 8 bases lining up with TRBD1. This CDR3 contains 14 residues. Germline assignment: CDR1 SGHNT and CDR2 YYREEE (reference sequence). Trimming removed 3 bases from V and 3 bases from J; junction bases left unmatched: 4. DNA for the CDR3: TGTGCCAGCAGCTACAGGGGGTTCGACTATGGCTACACCTTC. This encodes CASSYRGFDYGYTF.

The V and J genes are TRBV6-6 and TRBJ1-4; a possible D gene is TRBD1 (6 bases). Trimming removed 1 base from V and 4 bases from J, with 7 bases in between. The CDR3 covers 14 residues. Per the germline V gene, CDR1 is MNHNY and CDR2 is SVGAGI (reference sequence). Here the CDR3 DNA reads TGTGCCAGCAGTTACTTGGACAGTAATGAAAAACTGTTTTTT. Protein product: CASSYLDSNEKLFF.

The chain combines TRBV10-2 with TRBJ1-3; D uncertain. The CDR3 runs 12 residues. Trimming removed 6 bases from V and 2 bases from J, with 5 bases in between. Germline V gene data show CDR1 as WSHSY and CDR2 as SAAADI. The CDR3 loop reads CASREPGNTIYF. CDR3 nucleotides: TGCGCCAGCAGGGAGCCTGGAAACACCATATATTTT.

This chain connects TRBV25-1 to TRBJ2-7, with D unclear. Germline values: CDR1 MGHDK, CDR2 SYGVNS. The length of the CDR3 is 12 residues. V gave up 3 bases and J gave up 2 bases, with 5 bases separating them. The CDR3 loop reads CASSDGTYEQYF. CDR3 coding DNA: TGTGCCAGCAGTGATGGAACCTACGAGCAGTACTTC.

The chain carries TRBV7-8 and TRBJ2-3, with 14 bases aligning to TRBD2. Looked up from germline, CDR1 is SGHVS and CDR2 is FQNEAQ. CDR3 length: 19 amino acids. The V segment lost 5 bases and the J segment 4 bases; nucleotides outside the gene matches: 14. As DNA, the CDR3 is TGTGCCAGCAGCGCATACCGACTAGCGGGGGGGCCTGTGGCAGATACGCAGTATTTT. Protein product: CASSAYRLAGGPVADTQYF.

The genes are TRBV18 and TRBJ1-4; tentative D call: TRBD1 (6 bases). The CDR3 totals 12 residues. The germline V and J ends were trimmed by 5 bases and 7 bases, with 8 bases remaining between them. Germline assignment: CDR1 KGHSH and CDR2 LQKENI. CDR3 in DNA: TGTGCCAGCTCAACAGGGTTTGAAAAACTGTTTTTT. As protein: CASSTGFEKLFF.